This TCR beta chain is from a study of shared clonotypes between healthy human individuals. General study points: Genetic and exposure-history diversity was limited by the few donors. Only blood samples were collected, and tissue repertoires likely differ.

Concerning this clone itself: Its antigen is not identified.

Everyone who donated was a Caucasian adult who lived in Nashville, Tennessee. Germline CDR1 is MNHNS and CDR2 is SASEGT. V shed 6 bases, J shed 5 bases, and the junction held 5 bases outside the gene matches. The CDR3 consists of 13 residues. The protocol was immunoSEQ multiplex PCR, while the TCRdb copy is restricted to in-frame clones and leaves out a portion. The sample carries 1.4 million to 1.5 million clones, around 97% recorded once. The V gene is TRBV6-1, the J gene TRBJ2-5; 8 bases agree with TRBD1. Source material: naive CD4+ T cells sorted from blood. Subset meaning: CD45RA+ positively selected. The clonotype was recovered from a man aged 30-40 years in good health. This chain's CDR3 is CASRGTGGETQYF. The CDR3 bases are TGTGCCAGCAGAGGAACAGGGGGGGAGACCCAGTACTTC.